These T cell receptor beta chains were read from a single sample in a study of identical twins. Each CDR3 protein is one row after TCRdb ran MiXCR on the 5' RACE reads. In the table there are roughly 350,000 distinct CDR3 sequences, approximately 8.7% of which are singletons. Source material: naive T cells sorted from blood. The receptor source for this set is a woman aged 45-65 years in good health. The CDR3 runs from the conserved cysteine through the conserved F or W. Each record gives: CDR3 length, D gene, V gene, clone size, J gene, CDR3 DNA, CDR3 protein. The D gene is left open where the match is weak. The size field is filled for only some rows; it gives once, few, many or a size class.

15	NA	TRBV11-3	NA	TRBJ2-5	TGTGCCAGCAGCCCCGCGAGGGGACTCCAAGAGACCCAGTACTTC	CASSPARGLQETQYF
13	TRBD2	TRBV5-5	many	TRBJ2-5	TGTGCCAGCAACCAAGCGGGAGTGGAGACCCAGTACTTC	CASNQAGVETQYF
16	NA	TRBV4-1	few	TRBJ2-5	TGCGCCAGCAGCCAAGAACCACCAATGACGCAAGAGACCCAGTACTTC	CASSQEPPMTQETQYF
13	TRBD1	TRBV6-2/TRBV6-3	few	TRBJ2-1	TGTGCCAGCAGTGTGGACAGGTTGAATGAGCAGTTCTTC	CASSVDRLNEQFF
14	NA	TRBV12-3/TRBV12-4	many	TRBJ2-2	TGTGCCAGCAGCCTGGGAGAGAACACCGGGGAGCTGTTTTTT	CASSLGENTGELFF
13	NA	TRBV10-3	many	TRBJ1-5	TGTGCCATCAGTGAGGGGGCAGGTCAGCCCCAGCATTTT	CAISEGAGQPQHF
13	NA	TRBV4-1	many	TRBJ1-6	TGCGCCAGCAGCCAAGTAGGGGGGTCACCCCTCCACTTT	CASSQVGGSPLHF
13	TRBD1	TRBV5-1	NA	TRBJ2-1	TGCGCCACGGGGACAGGTCTTTACAATGAGCAGTTCTTC	CATGTGLYNEQFF
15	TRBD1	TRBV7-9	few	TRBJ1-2	TGTGCCAGCAGCAGCCGGGACAGAGCTAACTATGGCTACACCTTC	CASSSRDRANYGYTF
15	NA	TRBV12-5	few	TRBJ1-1	TGTGCTAGTGGTTTGGTACTGGGCAGGGGTACTGAAGCTTTCTTT	CASGLVLGRGTEAFF
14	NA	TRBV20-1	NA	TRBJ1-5	TGCAGTGCTAGATACGGAGCCCGCAATCAGCCCCAGCATTTT	CSARYGARNQPQHF
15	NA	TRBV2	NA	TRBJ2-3	TGTGCCAGCCACCTCGGGACCACAATCACAGATACGCAGTATTTT	CASHLGTTITDTQYF
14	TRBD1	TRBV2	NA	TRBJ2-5	TGTGCCAGCAGACAACCGGGACAGCAAGAGACCCAGTACTTC	CASRQPGQQETQYF
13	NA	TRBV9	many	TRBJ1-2	TGTGCCAGCAGCGTAGACCCCAGGGATGGCTACACCTTC	CASSVDPRDGYTF
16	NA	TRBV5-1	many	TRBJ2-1	TGCGCCAGCAGCTTCGATAGAAGCTCCCCGGGGAATGAGCAGTTCTTC	CASSFDRSSPGNEQFF
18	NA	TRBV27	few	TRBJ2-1	TGTGCCAGCAGTTCGGGCAGGGGTCGGGAGAACTCCTACAATGAGCAGTTCTTC	CASSSGRGRENSYNEQFF
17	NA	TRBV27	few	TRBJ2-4	TGTGCCAGCAGGCCCCCGATCACAGGGTTGGGCAAAAACATTCAGTACTTC	CASRPPITGLGKNIQYF
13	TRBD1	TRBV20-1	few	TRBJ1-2	TGCAGTGCTAGCCTACAGGGGGGCCATGGCTACACCTTC	CSASLQGGHGYTF
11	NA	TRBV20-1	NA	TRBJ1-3	TGCAGTGCTAGAGATCCGAACACCATATATTTT	CSARDPNTIYF
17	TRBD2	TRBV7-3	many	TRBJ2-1	TGTGCCAGCAGCCTAGGTAGGGCTAGCGGGCCCTACAATGAGCAGTTCTTC	CASSLGRASGPYNEQFF
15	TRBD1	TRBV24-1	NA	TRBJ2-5	TGTTCCACCAGTGATTTGGGGACAGCACAAGAGACCCAGTACTTC	CSTSDLGTAQETQYF
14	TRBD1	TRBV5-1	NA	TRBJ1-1	TGCGCCAGCAGCTTCGGGCAGGGGGCGAACGAAGCTTTCTTT	CASSFGQGANEAFF
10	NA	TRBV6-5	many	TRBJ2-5	TGTGCCAGTCGGCGGGAGACCCAGTACTTC	CASRRETQYF
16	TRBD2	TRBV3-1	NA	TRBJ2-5	TGTGCCAGCAGCCAAGGACTAGCCGGGGGGTTGGAGACCCAGTACTTC	CASSQGLAGGLETQYF
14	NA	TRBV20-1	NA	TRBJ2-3	TGCAGTGCTACAACGGTTGGAGTCGCAGATACGCAGTATTTT	CSATTVGVADTQYF
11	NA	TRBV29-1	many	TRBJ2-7	TGCAGCGTTGCTATTTCCTACGAGCAGTACTTC	CSVAISYEQYF
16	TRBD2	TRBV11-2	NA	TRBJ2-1	TGTGCCAGCAGCCGACGACTAGCCGCATCCTACAATGAGCAGTTCTTC	CASSRRLAASYNEQFF
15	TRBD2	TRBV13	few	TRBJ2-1	TGTGCCAGCAGCTTAGGCGGGGGGGGCATGAATGAGCAGTTCTTC	CASSLGGGGMNEQFF
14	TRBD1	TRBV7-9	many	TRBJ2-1	TGTGCCAGCAGCTTCGGACAGGCGGTGGGTGAGCAGTTCTTC	CASSFGQAVGEQFF
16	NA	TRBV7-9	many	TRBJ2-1	TGTGCCAGCAGCTCACTAAGAGGGACGACCTTCAATGAGCAGTTCTTC	CASSSLRGTTFNEQFF
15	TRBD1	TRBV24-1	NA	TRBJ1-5	TGTGCCACCAGTGATGCCAGGGGGAGCAATCAGCCCCAGCATTTT	CATSDARGSNQPQHF
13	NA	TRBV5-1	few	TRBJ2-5	TGCGCCAGCACGAGAGATAATACGGAGACCCAGTACTTC	CASTRDNTETQYF